The present T cell receptor beta chain was sequenced within a study of cytomegalovirus exposure and HLA in healthy donors. Findings and limits, study-wide: Researchers reported in a later analysis that common viral pathogens appeared linked to several top clusters.

The PCR employed 60 Vbeta primers together with 13 Jbeta primers. Clones were sequenced by immunoSEQ multiplex PCR, and TCRdb holds only the in-frame ones, with some missing. This table has over 65,000 clones, around 82% appearing once. Trimming removed 2 bases from V and 3 bases from J, with 20 bases in between. This CDR3 region has 17 residues. CDR1 is SEHNR and CDR2 is FQNEAQ in the germline V gene (reference sequence). In the case of this clone: The antigen is not known.

What was sequenced was PBMCs. This chain links TRBV7-9 with TRBJ2-7, with D possibly TRBD1 on 8 matching bases. This clonotype originated in a man aged 50 to 59 in good health and CMV-seronegative. The CDR3 reads CASSLTTGGAYFYEQYF. DNA of the CDR3: TGTGCCAGCAGCTTAACTACAGGGGGGGCCTACTTCTACGAGCAGTACTTC.